Below, 26 T cell receptor beta chains from the same sample are listed, as sequenced in a study of T cell clones after liver transplantation. TCRdb's copy holds only in-frame clones and misses some; the assay was immunoSEQ multiplex PCR. The sample consists of 15,000 to 20,000 clones, about 84% of them appearing once. This specimen was CD8+ T cells from blood, taken 48 months after liver transplant. All receptors derive from a human patient who received a liver transplant. The graft donor may account for some of the T cells.

The CDR3 DNA is TGTGCCAGCAGCAAAGTTGAGGGCTACGAGCAGTACTTC. It translates to CASSKVEGYEQYF. The chain is built from TRBV21-1 and TRBJ2-7; TRBD2, the table's D call, was not compared with the DNA. TRBV21-1 is reported as a pseudogene. The CDR3 is 13 amino acids.

In this sample, this clone turned up once. This chain links TRBV4-3 with TRBJ2-5; TRBD1 might be the D (6 bases). V was cut by 2 bases and J by 5 bases, with 15 bases left in between. CDR3 length: 15 amino acids. Germline loops: CDR1 LGHNA, CDR2 YSLEER. Written as DNA, the CDR3 is TGCGCCAGCAGCCAACAGGGGACGAGTGCGGAGACCCAGTACTTC. Protein sequence: CASSQQGTSAETQYF.

This chain connects TRBV4-3 to TRBJ2-3, with no clear D. The germline V gene encodes CDR1 LGHNA and CDR2 YSLEER. V was cut by 4 bases and J by 4 bases, with 9 bases left in between. The length of the CDR3 is 13 residues. CDR3 amino acids: CASSRDFSDTQYF. The CDR3 region has the DNA TGCGCCAGCAGCCGAGACTTTTCAGATACGCAGTATTTT.

This clone was seen a handful of times. The chain has TRBV4-1 and TRBJ2-5; 10 nucleotides align to TRBD1. The germline V gene has CDR1 MGHRA and CDR2 YSYEKL. The V gene end was trimmed by 0 bases and the J gene end by 7 bases; junction bases not matched to a gene: 11. This CDR3 region has 17 residues. The CDR3 DNA sequence: TGCGCCAGCAGCCAAGATTTCCCGGGACAGGGGTCGGCGACCCAGTACTTC. This gives the protein CASSQDFPGQGSATQYF.

Written as DNA, the CDR3 is TGTGCCAGCAGCGAACTGGGTAGCGGGAGCGGGTTTGTCAAAAACATTCAGTACTTC. It yields the protein CASSELGSGSGFVKNIQYF. The chain uses TRBV7-9 and TRBJ2-4; 9 bases match TRBD2. The CDR3 has 19 amino acids. The V and J ends lost 5 bases and 3 bases, in that order; junction bases with no gene match: 17. Germline CDR1 and CDR2: SEHNR and FQNEAQ (reference sequence).

The chain employs TRBV6-6 and TRBJ1-1, with 7 nucleotides matching TRBD1. The V gene's germline CDR1 is MNHNY and CDR2 SVGAGI (reference sequence). The CDR3 sequence is 13 residues long. Trimming removed 6 bases from V and 5 bases from J; junction bases left unmatched: 6. In DNA form, the CDR3 reads TGTGCCAGCAGGTACAGGGGTGGGACTGAAGCTTTCTTT. The encoded protein is CASRYRGGTEAFF.

This clone was counted only a few times. The CDR3 region has the DNA TGTGCCAGCAGCCCGACCCACTCCTACGAGCAGTACTTC. The encoded protein is CASSPTHSYEQYF. The rearrangement links TRBV11-2 to TRBJ2-7; D remains ambiguous. This CDR3 spans 13 amino acids. Germline assignment: CDR1 SGHAT and CDR2 FQNNGV. Trimming stripped 5 bases from V and 0 bases from J, with 8 bases between.

The rearrangement links TRBV5-1 to TRBJ2-5; tentatively, D is TRBD1 or TRBD2 (6 bases each). The CDR3 contains 16 residues. CDR1 and CDR2 (germline): SGHRS, YFSETQ. V was shortened by 0 bases and J by 5 bases, with 17 bases between the two germline ends. The chain's CDR3 is CASSLAPQGGGETQYF. CDR3 DNA sequence: TGCGCCAGCAGCTTGGCCCCACAGGGAGGAGGGGAGACCCAGTACTTC. Supplemented by reference TRBV5-1 and TRBJ2-5, the full variable domain reads KAGVTQTPRYLIKTRGQQVTLSCSPISGHRSVSWYQQTPGQGLQFLFEYFSETQRNKGNFPGRFSGRQFSNSRSEMNVSTLELGDSALYLCASSLAPQGGGETQYFGPGTRLLVL.

The chain employs TRBV7-9 and TRBJ2-5; 9 bases match TRBD1. The CDR3 extends over 16 amino acids. J gave up 2 bases and V 5 bases, and 9 bases lay outside the gene matches. The germline V gene encodes CDR1 SEHNR and CDR2 FQNEAQ (reference sequence). The CDR3 sequence is CASSIYRGQAQETQYF. The CDR3 DNA reads TGTGCCAGCAGCATTTACAGGGGGCAAGCTCAAGAGACCCAGTACTTC.

The chain uses TRBV19 and TRBJ2-5; D possibly corresponds to TRBD2 (6 bases). Looked up from germline, CDR1 is LNHDA and CDR2 is SQIVND (reference sequence). This CDR3 spans 15 amino acids. V was shortened by 1 base and J by 4 bases, with 13 bases between the two germline ends. DNA of the CDR3: TGTGCCAGTAGTATAGCGACTAGGGGTTCAGAGACCCAGTACTTC. Translating gives CASSIATRGSETQYF.

This clone ranks as medium-sized. The chain is built from TRBV6-4 and TRBJ2-3; 9 positions match TRBD2. The CDR3 extends over 14 amino acids. Germline-derived CDR1 and CDR2 are MRHNA and SNTAGT. The trim removed 5 bases at V and 8 bases at J, leaving 8 bases unmatched. As DNA, the CDR3 is TGTGCCAGCAGTCCAGCGGGAGGAACGAGTACGCAGTATTTT. Translating it yields CASSPAGGTSTQYF.

The chain links TRBV7-2 to TRBJ2-7, with TRBD2 matching over 9 bases. Germline V gene lookup returns CDR1 SGHTA and CDR2 FQGNSA. The J segment lost 2 bases and the V segment lost 4 bases, leaving 3 bases of the junction unmatched. The CDR3 spans 14 residues. CDR3 sequence reads: CASSSLAGTYEQYF. DNA for the CDR3: TGTGCCAGCAGCTCCCTAGCGGGAACCTACGAGCAGTACTTC.

The rearrangement uses TRBV5-5 and TRBJ2-3; D gene ambiguous. There are 14 residues in the CDR3. Germline-derived CDR1 and CDR2 are SGHKS and YYEKEE (reference sequence). The germline V and J ends were trimmed by 5 bases and 0 bases, with 10 bases remaining between them. This chain's CDR3 is CASSGYGSTDTQYF. The CDR3 DNA follows: TGTGCCAGCAGTGGGTATGGGAGCACAGATACGCAGTATTTT.

The rearrangement uses TRBV4-3 and TRBJ2-3, with 7 positions matching TRBD2. V shed 3 bases, J shed 5 bases, and the junction held 20 bases outside the gene matches. Germline V gives CDR1 LGHNA, CDR2 YSLEER. The length of the CDR3 is 19 residues. The DNA of the CDR3 is TGCGCCAGCAGCCACTCCCAGGACGTGGGGCGGGAGATCCTAGATACGCAGTATTTT. Its translation: CASSHSQDVGREILDTQYF.

The CDR3 DNA is TGCGCCAGCAGCTTTGGGACAGTCAGCACAGATACGCAGTATTTT. This codes for CASSFGTVSTDTQYF. The chain uses TRBV5-1 and TRBJ2-3; 7 bases agree with TRBD1. The junction had 3 bases not matched to a gene; V was cut back by 2 bases and J by 0 bases. The CDR3 loop spans 15 amino acids. Germline-derived CDR1 and CDR2 are SGHRS and YFSETQ. The variable domain in full, completed from reference TRBV5-1 and TRBJ2-3, reads KAGVTQTPRYLIKTRGQQVTLSCSPISGHRSVSWYQQTPGQGLQFLFEYFSETQRNKGNFPGRFSGRQFSNSRSEMNVSTLELGDSALYLCASSFGTVSTDTQYFGPGTRLTVL.

This rearrangement joins TRBV4-1 to TRBJ2-7; 8 bases line up with TRBD1. V shed 0 bases and J 7 bases; nucleotides not matched to a gene: 14. The CDR3 is 17 amino acids. Germline V gene lookup returns CDR1 MGHRA and CDR2 YSYEKL. The CDR3 loop reads CASSQDKRDRSRGEQYF. The DNA for the CDR3 is TGCGCCAGCAGCCAAGATAAGAGGGACAGGAGCCGAGGAGAGCAGTACTTC.

In its sample, this clone was seen a few times. The V and J genes are TRBV27 and TRBJ1-1, with TRBD1 as a possible D gene (5 bases). The CDR3 has 14 amino acids. Trimming shortened V by 3 bases and J by 1 base, and 9 bases separated the two germline ends. Germline-derived CDR1 and CDR2 are MNHEY and SMNVEV (reference sequence). CDR3 sequence (DNA): TGTGCCAGCAGTTTGCCGGGGACGAACACTGAAGCTTTCTTT. Translation gives CASSLPGTNTEAFF.

The chain links TRBV9 to TRBJ1-2; TRBD1 aligns across 8 bases. CDR1 and CDR2 from the germline V gene are SGDLS and YYNGEE. CDR3 length: 13 amino acids. V shed 6 bases and J 4 bases; nucleotides not matched to a gene: 5. The CDR3 DNA is TGTGCCAGCAATACCGGGACAGGCTATGGCTACACCTTC. Protein: CASNTGTGYGYTF.

The genes are TRBV7-3 and TRBJ2-5, with TRBD2 identical over 13 bases. Germline lookup yields CDR1 SGHTA and CDR2 FQGTGA. CDR3 length: 15 amino acids. Trimming removed 5 bases from V and 4 bases from J; junction bases left unmatched: 4. This CDR3 is CASSTSGGASETQYF. The CDR3 nucleotides read TGTGCCAGCAGCACTAGCGGGGGGGCATCAGAGACCCAGTACTTC. Based on the CDR3 plus reference TRBV7-3 and TRBJ2-5, the full variable domain is GAGVSQTPSNKVTEKGKYVELRCDPISGHTALYWYRQSLGQGPEFLIYFQGTGAADDSGLPNDRFFAVRPEGSVSTLKIQRTERGDSAVYLCASSTSGGASETQYFGPGTRLLVL.

CDR3 residues: CAIGPGAARRGETQYF. The CDR3 DNA sequence: TGTGCCATCGGACCCGGGGCAGCCCGGCGCGGAGAGACCCAGTACTTC. This rearrangement joins TRBV28 to TRBJ2-5, with D perhaps assigned TRBD1 or TRBD2 (5 bases each). The CDR3 runs to 16 residues. V was trimmed by 10 bases and J by 4 bases, leaving 25 bases between them. Germline V CDR1 and CDR2: MDHEN, SYDVKM.

The rearrangement uses TRBV4-1 and TRBJ2-5; a possible D gene is TRBD2 (5 bases). This CDR3 has 15 amino acids. The V end lost 0 bases, the J end lost 5 bases, and 13 bases lay between the germline ends. Germline CDR1 and CDR2: MGHRA and YSYEKL. This CDR3 is CASSQDLGAVETQYF. In DNA form, the CDR3 reads TGCGCCAGCAGCCAAGATTTGGGAGCCGTGGAGACCCAGTACTTC.

This chain joins TRBV27 and TRBJ2-7, with 11 bases that match TRBD1. The CDR3 loop spans 20 amino acids. V was clipped by 0 bases and J by 2 bases; unmatched bases: 15. Germline V gene data show CDR1 as MNHEY and CDR2 as SMNVEV (reference sequence). For the CDR3, the DNA is TGTGCCAGCAGTTTATCGATAGGGGGGACAGGGGGACCTAAGCCCTACGAGCAGTACTTC. The encoded protein is CASSLSIGGTGGPKPYEQYF.

This chain connects TRBV2 to TRBJ2-3; 7 nucleotides line up with TRBD1. This CDR3 is built from 12 residues. The germline V gene encodes CDR1 SNHLY and CDR2 FYNNEI. With V trimmed by 7 bases and J by 6 bases, 4 bases remained unmatched. The CDR3 nucleotides read TGTGCCAGCATACTAGGGGGCGATACGCAGTATTTT. It translates to CASILGGDTQYF.

The chain carries TRBV25-1 and TRBJ2-2; D is uncertain. The V end was cut by 4 bases, the J end by 4 bases, with 13 bases between. The CDR3 loop spans 15 amino acids. Germline V gene data show CDR1 as MGHDK and CDR2 as SYGVNS. CDR3 sequence (DNA): TGTGCCAGCAGTGCCGAACAAGGGCTCACCGGGGAGCTGTTTTTT. It codes for CASSAEQGLTGELFF.

About this clone itself: This sequence may be a read error, since a much larger clone differs from it by one base. The chain recombines TRBV7-9 with TRBJ2-7; TRBD1 matches 8 bases. The CDR3 spans 14 residues. Trimming removed 3 bases from V and 0 bases from J; junction bases left unmatched: 1. The germline gives CDR1 SEHNR, CDR2 FQNEAQ (reference sequence). As DNA, the CDR3 is TGTGCCAGCAGCTTCACAGGGGGCTCCTACGAGCAGTACTTC. Amino acid sequence: CASSFTGGSYEQYF.

This clone showed up just once. The chain joins TRBV6-1 to TRBJ2-7, with 15 positions matching TRBD2. V lost 2 bases and J lost 0; bases outside the gene matches: 17. Germline lookup yields CDR1 MNHNS and CDR2 SASEGT. The CDR3 consists of 22 residues. CDR3 sequence: CASSETGAPGLAGGINSYEQYF. The CDR3 nucleotides are TGTGCCAGCAGTGAAACGGGGGCACCGGGACTAGCGGGGGGCATTAACTCCTACGAGCAGTACTTC.